This TCR beta chain was sequenced for a study of PD-1 blockade in classical Hodgkin lymphoma (dated by TCRdb to 2018 to 2020). About the study as a whole: Nivolumab dosing was 3 mg/kg intravenously every 2 weeks, continuing until either disease progression or unacceptable toxicity. The study used CyTOF and TCR beta sequencing to define a peripheral blood immune signature of response to PD-1 blockade in classical Hodgkin lymphoma. The paper as a whole reports these results and caveats: Patients starting nivolumab less than 1 year after ASCT had lower diversity and were excluded from later analyses to avoid confounding by immune reconstitution. A significant rise by C4D1 was seen in CD4+ but not CD8+ TCR diversity (p=0.0027 vs p=0.16), with the rise being most apparent in complete responders (p=0.02). Baseline TCR diversity was reported as lower in newly diagnosed patients than in healthy donors, and lower still in relapsed/refractory patients. The study was restricted to a single clinical trial cohort, and the causes of repertoire differences, possibly disease activity or prior therapy, were left undefined. Baseline diversity similar to that of newly diagnosed patients was observed in trial patients achieving complete response, whereas significantly lower diversity was observed in partial responders and progressors.

This clone was seen ten or more times. Its antigen is still unknown. Per-nucleotide qualities are absent, and no much larger clonotype sits a single base away. Genomic DNA was isolated using the Qiagen DNeasy kit from unsorted PBMCs as well as from negatively selected CD4+ and CD8+ fractions. Using primers that anneal to V and J segments, immunoSEQ multiplex PCR amplified the TCR beta CDR3 regions. A synthetic immune receptor repertoire was used to minimize amplification bias, and any remaining bias was removed computationally after sequencing. In the paper's pipeline: Repertoire diversity was quantified as the Shannon entropy index using custom Python scripts. Unsorted, CD4+ and CD8+ repertoires were analyzed separately, except in combined analyses where CD4+ and CD8+ sequences were merged in silico. Clonal expansion was defined as at least a 2-fold frequency increase after treatment relative to C1D1, with a pseudocount of 0.5 for undetected baseline clones. Clones with 0 or 1 copy at C1D1 were defined as singleton clones, while clones with 2 or more copies were defined as non-singleton clones. By matching protein sequences in sorted samples from the same patient, clones expanded in unsorted samples were annotated as CD4+, CD8+ or unknown. Wilcoxon tests on paired samples were used to test diversity changes from C1D1 to C4D1. Held by TCRdb, this immuneACCESS table contains in-frame sequences only and omits some clones. Under half of the omission traces to an unresolved V gene where checked; the cause of the rest is unknown. V and J calls and clone size are those listed in that table; D and trimming were worked out from the DNA. The sample contains about 41,000 clones, around 69% of them found a single time. The ten most abundant clones make up about 2.6% of the sample.

According to the study, the label for this sample's time point signals: cycle 4 day 1 (C4D1), after less than 7 weeks of nivolumab. Relapse after autologous stem cell transplantation had occurred in all trial patients, and cohorts A, B and C were distinguished by prior brentuximab vedotin exposure. The trial cohort was composed of approximately 60 patients with relapsed/refractory classical Hodgkin lymphoma, for whom complete response, partial response or progressive disease was recorded as best overall response. Single-agent nivolumab was administered to trial patients in the multi-cohort phase II CheckMate 205 trial. An independent review committee assessed best overall response using the 2007 International Working Group response criteria. Trial PBMCs were collected immediately before nivolumab initiation (C1D1) and during therapy at cycle 2 day 1 and cycle 4 day 1. Peripheral blood was collected in 8 mL Vacutainer Cell Preparation Tubes, from which PBMCs were isolated by centrifugation and then cryopreserved.

The clonotype originates from a human donor with classical Hodgkin lymphoma. This specimen consisted of peripheral blood mononuclear cells (PBMCs), obtained before the fourth cycle of nivolumab.

The CDR3 in this case is CASSMAGGGYTF. In nucleotides, the sequence is TGTGCCAGTAGTATGGCAGGGGGTGGCTACACCTTC. The sequence links TRBV19 to TRBJ1-2, with TRBD1 matching 7 junction bases. The CDR3, from cysteine to phenylalanine, totals 12 residues. CDR3 DNA only is kept here, 36 bases in frame from base 1. Trimming takes 3 bases off V and 7 bases off J; junction bases not matched to a gene: 2. Taken from the germline V gene (reference sequence), the CDR1 and CDR2 loops are LNHDA and SQIVND.